The 28 T cell receptor beta chains reported below all come from one sample, sequenced in a study of shared clonotypes between healthy human individuals. This table comes from immunoSEQ multiplex PCR, and its TCRdb copy is limited to in-frame clones, with some not included. Among approximately 530,000 clones, 90% to 97% were seen once, and the ten largest hold 0.06%. Sequencing was done on a sample of naive CD4+ T cells sorted from blood. Subset here: CD45RA+ positively selected. Receptor source: a woman younger than 45 in good health.

The chain combines TRBV28 with TRBJ2-4, with D possibly TRBD2 on 5 matching bases. Germline loops: CDR1 MDHEN, CDR2 SYDVKM. The CDR3 is 14 amino acids. V gave up 3 bases and J gave up 9 bases, with 15 bases separating them. The CDR3 protein is CASSLTGVAAIQYF. CDR3 bases: TGTGCCAGCAGTTTGACCGGGGTTGCTGCCATTCAGTACTTC.

The chain links TRBV18 to TRBJ1-1; weak D call: TRBD1 (6 bases). Germline values: CDR1 KGHSH, CDR2 LQKENI. The CDR3 length is 15 residues. V dropped 1 base and J dropped 4 bases, with 13 bases sitting between them. CDR3 amino acids: CASSPLTGWPTEAFF. DNA for the CDR3: TGTGCCAGCTCACCACTCACAGGGTGGCCCACTGAAGCTTTCTTT.

This clone was detected only a few times. The chain is built from TRBV18 and TRBJ1-3, with D possibly being TRBD1 (5 bases). Per the germline V gene, CDR1 is KGHSH and CDR2 is LQKENI. V lost 3 bases to trimming and J lost 2 bases, with 8 bases between them. This CDR3 region has 14 residues. CDR3 sequence: CASSPRQTGNTIYF. The CDR3 DNA reads TGTGCCAGCTCACCCCGACAGACTGGAAACACCATATATTTT.

The chain couples TRBV29-1 to TRBJ2-3; D gene unclear. Germline loops: CDR1 SQVTM, CDR2 ANQGSEA. V gave up 0 bases and J gave up 4 bases, with 8 bases separating them. The CDR3 covers 13 residues. The CDR3 DNA is TGCAGCGTTGAAGATCCAGGACCAGATACGCAGTATTTT. It specifies CSVEDPGPDTQYF.

The V and J genes are TRBV11-3 and TRBJ2-7, with TRBD1 identical over 10 bases. CDR1 is SGHNT, CDR2 YENEEA, per germline. Trimming took 5 bases from V and 7 from J; bases not matched to a gene: 11. The CDR3 contains 15 residues. The CDR3 coding sequence is TGTGCCAGCAGCGACCCCCGACAGGGGGCAGGGGAGCAGTACTTC. Translation: CASSDPRQGAGEQYF.

The chain carries TRBV5-8 and TRBJ2-7; TRBD2 is a possible D gene (6 bases). V was pared by 1 base and J by 2 bases, with 7 bases between. From germline, CDR1 is SGHTS and CDR2 YDEGEE. This CDR3 comprises 13 residues. This CDR3 is CASSLPGAYEQYF. The CDR3 DNA sequence: TGTGCCAGCAGCTTGCCGGGGGCCTACGAGCAGTACTTC. The whole variable domain, filled in from reference TRBV5-8 and TRBJ2-7, reads EAGVTQSPTHLIKTRGQQATLRCSPISGHTSVYWYQQALGLGLQFLLWYDEGEERNRGNFPPRFSGRQFPNYSSELNVNALELEDSALYLCASSLPGAYEQYFGPGTRLTVT.

V and J are TRBV7-9 and TRBJ2-3; 7 positions match TRBD2. The CDR3 runs 17 residues. The germline V gene encodes CDR1 SEHNR and CDR2 FQNEAQ (reference sequence). V dropped 2 bases and J dropped 6; count of bases not matched to a gene: 14. CDR3 in DNA: TGTGCCAGCAGCTTATTAAGTCTTGGCGGGAGAGCGGATACGCAGTATTTT. Translated, it gives CASSLLSLGGRADTQYF.

This chain joins TRBV5-1 and TRBJ2-5; 12 bases fit TRBD2. The trim removed 3 bases at V and 2 bases at J, leaving 8 bases unmatched. Germline V gene sequence: CDR1 SGHRS, CDR2 YFSETQ. This CDR3 is built from 17 residues. CDR3 loop: CASSSRRTSGAQETQYF. Here the CDR3 DNA reads TGCGCCAGCAGCTCAAGGAGGACTAGCGGGGCTCAAGAGACCCAGTACTTC.

The chain uses TRBV6-5 and TRBJ2-7; D gene unclear. Germline V gene sequence: CDR1 MNHEY, CDR2 SVGAGI. Deletions cut 6 bases from V and 7 bases from J, with 16 bases between. This CDR3 has 13 residues. CDR3 loop: CASSPDWVLEQYF. The CDR3 nucleotides read TGTGCCAGCAGCCCTGACTGGGTCCTAGAGCAGTACTTC.

The chain employs TRBV15 and TRBJ1-5; TRBD1 agrees at 7 bases. The ends lost 6 bases at V and 7 bases at J; junction bases unmatched: 9. CDR1 LNHNV and CDR2 YYDKDF come from the germline V gene (reference sequence). The CDR3 consists of 14 residues. The chain's CDR3 is CATRLRQGGQPQHF. CDR3 nucleotides: TGTGCCACCAGATTGAGACAGGGCGGCCAGCCCCAGCATTTT.

V usage is TRBV7-8 and J usage is TRBJ2-6; unclear D gene. The length of the CDR3 is 16 residues. Trimming pared 2 bases from V and 0 bases from J, leaving 8 bases between. Germline loops: CDR1 SGHVS, CDR2 FQNEAQ. In DNA, the CDR3 is TGTGCCAGCAGCTTATTCCGGATCTCTGGGGCCAACGTCCTGACTTTC. Protein sequence: CASSLFRISGANVLTF.

A remark on this clone: Other DNA sequences in this sample translate to the same CDR3. The rearrangement uses TRBV20-1 and TRBJ2-2; D ambiguous. The CDR3 length is 11 residues. Germline values: CDR1 DFQATT, CDR2 SNEGSKA (reference sequence). Trimming stripped 6 bases from V and 4 bases from J, with 6 bases between. The CDR3, as DNA: TGCAGTGCAAGGAGCACCGGGGAGCTGTTTTTT. Translating it yields CSARSTGELFF.

This rearrangement joins TRBV30 to TRBJ2-7; the D gene is possibly TRBD2 (6 bases). Between the trimmed V and J ends, which lost 2 bases and 3 bases, there was a span of 20 bases. The CDR3 sequence is 16 residues long. Germline loops: CDR1 GTSNPN, CDR2 SVGIG (reference sequence). The CDR3 DNA follows: TGTGCCTGGAGTCCCACCGGGGGAGGACGGGTCTACGAGCAGTACTTC. Protein product: CAWSPTGGGRVYEQYF.

The V call is TRBV7-2, the J call TRBJ1-2, with D maybe TRBD1 (6 bases). The length of the CDR3 is 14 residues. Germline CDR1 and CDR2: SGHTA and FQGNSA. Trimming shortened V by 5 bases and J by 4 bases, and 14 bases separated the two germline ends. CDR3: CASSRTGGPYGYTF. As DNA, the CDR3 is TGTGCCAGCAGCCGTACCGGGGGGCCCTATGGCTACACCTTC. Using reference TRBV7-2 and TRBJ1-2 for the parts outside the CDR3, the full variable domain is GAGVSQSPSNKVTEKGKDVELRCDPISGHTALYWYRQSLGQGLEFLIYFQGNSAPDKSGLPSDRFSAERTGGSVSTLTIQRTQQEDSAVYLCASSRTGGPYGYTFGSGTRLTVV.

This chain links TRBV28 with TRBJ2-7; D could derive from TRBD1 or TRBD2 (6 bases each). V was pared by 4 bases and J by 3 bases, with 13 bases between. The germline V gene has CDR1 MDHEN and CDR2 SYDVKM. This CDR3 is 14 amino acids long. This CDR3 is CASSSGAPGYEQYF. The CDR3 DNA sequence: TGTGCCAGCAGTTCGGGGGCCCCAGGCTACGAGCAGTACTTC.

This clone was recorded once. CDR3 coding DNA: TGTGCCAGCAGCCCTTCCCCGGGGACAGGGCTAAACACCATATATTTT. Its protein product is CASSPSPGTGLNTIYF. The gene calls are TRBV7-3 and TRBJ1-3; TRBD1 aligns across 9 bases. CDR1 is SGHTA and CDR2 is FQGTGA in the germline V gene. The V gene end was trimmed by 5 bases and the J gene end by 6 bases; junction bases not matched to a gene: 11. The CDR3 is 16 amino acids.

The CDR3 here is CASSEAQSSYEQYF. CDR3 bases: TGTGCCAGCAGTGAAGCCCAGTCCTCCTACGAGCAGTACTTC. The chain uses TRBV2 and TRBJ2-7; no clear D gene. Trimming pared 0 bases from V and 0 bases from J, leaving 6 bases between. CDR3 size: 14 residues. From germline, CDR1 is SNHLY and CDR2 FYNNEI. Complete variable domain (other parts from reference TRBV2 and TRBJ2-7): EPEVTQTPSHQVTQMGQEVILRCVPISNHLYFYWYRQILGQKVEFLVSFYNNEISEKSEIFDDQFSVERPDGSNFTLKIRSTKLEDSAMYFCASSEAQSSYEQYFGPGTRLTVT.

This chain links TRBV7-3 with TRBJ2-3, with D hard to call. Germline lookup yields CDR1 SGHTA and CDR2 FQGTGA. The ends were cut back, 1 base at V and 4 bases at J, with 9 bases in the middle. The CDR3 is 14 amino acids. The DNA for the CDR3 is TGTGCCAGCAGCTTAAGCCATGGTGCAGATACGCAGTATTTT. Translated: CASSLSHGADTQYF.

The genes are TRBV7-9 and TRBJ2-7; D is uncertain. V shed 2 bases and J shed 3 bases, with 5 bases lying between them. The V gene's germline CDR1 is SEHNR and CDR2 FQNEAQ (reference sequence). This CDR3 has 12 residues. In DNA, the CDR3 is TGTGCCAGCAGCTTACAAGACTACGAGCAGTACTTC. It specifies CASSLQDYEQYF.

V is TRBV19 and J is TRBJ2-3; 8 bases fit TRBD1. Germline loops: CDR1 LNHDA, CDR2 SQIVND (reference sequence). V lost 5 bases and J lost 1; bases outside the gene matches: 5. CDR3 size: 15 residues. The CDR3 sequence is CASSFGQGGTDTQYF. CDR3 coding DNA: TGTGCCAGTAGTTTCGGACAGGGAGGCACAGATACGCAGTATTTT.

CDR3 sequence: CASRDRNSNQPQHF. In DNA, the CDR3 is TGTGCCAGCAGGGACAGGAATAGCAATCAGCCCCAGCATTTT. This chain links TRBV27 with TRBJ1-5, with 7 bases identical to TRBD1. The CDR3 runs to 14 residues. Trimming removed 6 bases from V and 0 bases from J; junction bases left unmatched: 2. Germline-derived CDR1 and CDR2 are MNHEY and SMNVEV (reference sequence).

A single count supports this clone. The rearrangement uses TRBV29-1 and TRBJ1-3; D remains unclear. The V gene lost 1 base and the J gene lost 0 bases, with 16 bases spanning the gap. This CDR3 spans 17 amino acids. Germline-derived CDR1 and CDR2 are SQVTM and ANQGSEA. The CDR3, as DNA: TGCAGCGTTGAAGGCCTGGTGGCTGAGAGCTCTGGAAACACCATATATTTT. Translated, it gives CSVEGLVAESSGNTIYF.

The chain couples TRBV5-1 to TRBJ2-7; D gene ambiguous. The length of the CDR3 is 14 residues. Trimming removed 1 base from V and 0 bases from J, with 8 bases in between. Germline assignment: CDR1 SGHRS and CDR2 YFSETQ. The DNA for the CDR3 is TGCGCCAGCAGCTTGAGTGCAAACTCCTACGAGCAGTACTTC. It is translated as CASSLSANSYEQYF. The full variable domain, with the rest looked up from reference TRBV5-1 and TRBJ2-7, is KAGVTQTPRYLIKTRGQQVTLSCSPISGHRSVSWYQQTPGQGLQFLFEYFSETQRNKGNFPGRFSGRQFSNSRSEMNVSTLELGDSALYLCASSLSANSYEQYFGPGTRLTVT.

The chain is built from TRBV6-6 and TRBJ1-3; the D gene is possibly TRBD1 (6 bases). Germline CDR1 MNHNY, CDR2 SVGAGI (reference sequence). V was trimmed by 2 bases and J by 0 bases, leaving 11 bases between them. This CDR3 contains 16 residues. CDR3 residues: CASSYPGQTSGNTIYF. The CDR3, as DNA: TGTGCCAGCAGTTACCCCGGACAGACCTCTGGAAACACCATATATTTT.

V and J are TRBV5-1 and TRBJ2-7, with D perhaps given as TRBD1 or TRBD2 (5 bases each). The V end was cut by 0 bases, the J end by 2 bases, with 9 bases between. CDR1 and CDR2 (germline): SGHRS, YFSETQ. The CDR3 sequence is 14 residues long. The CDR3 here is CASSLGGNPYEQYF. CDR3 nucleotide sequence: TGCGCCAGCAGCTTGGGGGGGAATCCCTACGAGCAGTACTTC.

CDR3 nucleotides: TGCGCCAGCATCCCACAGGGGGCAGCCTACAATGAGCAGTTCTTC. Its protein product is CASIPQGAAYNEQFF. The chain combines TRBV5-1 with TRBJ2-1; 9 nucleotides line up with TRBD1. Losses at the gene ends were 6 bases for V and 2 bases for J; bases not matched to a gene: 6. The CDR3 contains 15 residues. CDR1 SGHRS and CDR2 YFSETQ come from the germline V gene.

The chain joins TRBV7-2 to TRBJ2-7; no firm D call. Trimming shortened V by 1 base and J by 5 bases, and 15 bases separated the two germline ends. CDR3 length equals 15 residues. Germline CDR1 SGHTA, CDR2 FQGNSA. Here the CDR3 DNA reads TGTGCCAGCAGCTTAGTTATGGGCCGGTTTAACGAGCAGTACTTC. Protein sequence: CASSLVMGRFNEQYF.

The V gene is TRBV11-2, the J gene TRBJ2-6; D gene unclear. The V and J ends lost 5 bases and 3 bases respectively, with 14 bases between them. The germline gives CDR1 SGHAT, CDR2 FQNNGV. There are 16 residues in the CDR3. The CDR3 DNA reads as TGTGCCAGCAGCCTTACGCTGGTAGGTGGGGCCAACGTCCTGACTTTC. It codes for CASSLTLVGGANVLTF.